This T cell receptor beta chain was retrieved from a study of cytomegalovirus exposure and HLA in healthy donors (dated by TCRdb to 2017 to 2019). In terms of the full investigation: According to a later analysis, the approximately 120 validation repertoires were produced on the same platform as the 666 repertoires of the first cohort. The aim of the study was to test whether cataloging public T cell receptors could identify signatures of past pathogen exposure. Besides the first cohort of under 700 subjects, a separate validation cohort made up of around 120 different subjects was used. To predict cytomegalovirus infection status, the study brought together high-throughput TCR immunosequencing, statistical association of individual TCRs with disease status, and machine learning. Paper-wide results and their limitations: In vitro tests confirmed that a few of the cytomegalovirus-associated TCR beta chains recognize cytomegalovirus antigens. Most TCR sequences were seen in very few donors, while some public TCRs were found in many individuals. Subsequent analysis determined that TCRs grouped into clusters in the first cohort also showed a tendency toward co-occurrence across the 120 validation repertoires, and approximately 94% of cluster scores exceeded 0. The validation cohort had no HLA typing available for a later analysis, so co-occurrence within that cohort was assessed over all 120 or so repertoires. According to the authors, the approach could potentially be generalized to other disease states and immunological phenotypes. The study listed 170 or so TCR beta chains as associated with cytomegalovirus. Cytomegalovirus status was reported to be diagnosed by the classifier with high specificity and sensitivity in both the original and validation cohorts.

The donors belonged to the validation cohort of 120 subjects, which was separate from the roughly 700-subject first cohort. Reading from cysteine to phenylalanine, the CDR3 counts 16 amino acids. Kept here is only the CDR3 DNA, which spans 48 bases and is read in frame from base 1. The germline V gene (reference sequence) specifies MNHEY as CDR1 and SMNVEV as CDR2. V loses 3 bases of germline sequence and J loses 3 bases, and the interval between the two ends is 15 bases. Library preparation was by the immunoSEQ multiplex PCR assay. Concerning the study's data processing: A statistical classification framework was built to diagnose cytomegalovirus status from the catalog of TCR beta chain sequences. TCRdb provides this immuneACCESS table in a form limited to in-frame rearrangements. Some clones are lacking; in checked studies, under half of them reflect an unresolved V gene, and why the rest are absent is not known. D and trimming were read from the DNA, whereas the V and J calls and clone size are those reported in that table. The sample table shows around 120,000 clones, and about nine tenths are seen once. About 4.5% of the sample is in the top ten clones.

With respect to this clone: Its specific antigen is unknown. Base qualities are not recorded, but no much larger clone differs from it by a single base.

The source of this sequence is a man between 18 and 29 years old in good health and CMV-seropositive. The sequencing sample was made of PBMCs. The chain is assembled from TRBV27 and TRBJ1-5; the D gene is possibly TRBD1, with 5 bases matching. The nucleotide sequence is given as TGTGCCAGCAGTTTGGGGCCTCTCGGTGACAATCAGCCCCAGCATTTT. Translated, this is CASSLGPLGDNQPQHF.